This T cell receptor (beta chain) appears in the sequencing data of a study of T cell repertoires in cytomegalovirus infection. For the study at large: CMV epitopes used comprised recently identified HLA-C-restricted ones and well-studied HLA-B-restricted ones. CMV infection and matching HLA type were both indicated by public TCR beta signatures. Study findings and constraints: CMV-specific TCR beta clonotypes restricted by HLA-C were the ones dominating the ex vivo response.

Using its own MiXCR run on the reads, TCRdb lists one record per CDR3 protein. The sample carries about 220,000 distinct CDR3 sequences, less than 50% recorded once. The table lists this clonotype with a few counts. What it binds is not known. Germline CDR1 SGDLS, CDR2 YYNGEE. The CDR3 runs to 17 residues. The V gene end was trimmed by 3 bases and the J gene end by 6 bases; junction bases not matched to a gene: 12. This receptor was taken from a human donor in good health (CMV status not recorded). Some clones in this sample may be carry-over from other donors' samples. The gene calls are TRBV9 and TRBJ1-6, with 7 bases identical to TRBD1. This specimen was CD8+ T cells from cultured PBMCs, taken from culture after CMV antigen stimulation. The CDR3 DNA is TGTGCCAGCAGCGCCCACTCCGCCGGGACAGTTAATTCACCCCTCCACTTT. Amino acids: CASSAHSAGTVNSPLHF. The whole variable domain, remainder taken from reference TRBV9 and TRBJ1-6, is DSGVTQTPKHLITATGQRVTLRCSPRSGDLSVYWYQQSLDQGLQFLIQYYNGEERAKGNILERFSAQQFPDLHSELNLSSLELGDSALYFCASSAHSAGTVNSPLHFGNGTRLTVT.